This T cell receptor beta chain was profiled in a study of T cells after posttransplantation cyclophosphamide. Study results and caveats: Donor CD8+ memory clones often dominated recipient blood repertoires at later times. TRB overlap between skin or GI tissue T cells and blood was limited. Recipient CMV seropositivity and CMV reactivation strongly tracked TRB clonality.

In the case of this clone: Its specificity is not known.

Assay: immunoSEQ multiplex PCR; the TCRdb copy retains only in-frame clones and omits some. The sample consists of 30,000 or so clones, under 95% of them appearing once. Cells defined as naive were viable CD3+CD4+ or CD3+CD8+ and CCR7+CD45RA+CD45RO-CD95-CD27+CD28+. V was pared by 0 bases and J by 7 bases, with 10 bases between. CDR1 is SEHNR, CDR2 FQNEAQ, per germline (reference sequence). The CDR3 contains 14 residues. The chain has TRBV7-9 and TRBJ2-1; weak D call: TRBD2 (5 bases). The TCR was taken from a woman between 55 and 75 years old in good health, CMV-negative, and a related stem cell transplant donor. The sequenced sample was naive CD4+ T cells sorted from PBMCs. CDR3 protein: CASSLAAGGNEQFF. The CDR3 nucleotides are TGTGCCAGCAGCTTAGCTGCGGGCGGGAATGAGCAGTTCTTC. Filled out from reference TRBV7-9 and TRBJ2-1, the complete variable domain reads DTGVSQNPRHKITKRGQNVTFRCDPISEHNRLYWYRQTLGQGPEFLTYFQNEAQLEKSRLLSDRFSAERPKGSFSTLEIQRTEQGDSAMYLCASSLAAGGNEQFFGPGTRLTVL.